These T cell receptor beta chains were read from a single sample in a study of T cells expressing NK-cell markers. No DNA is given; TCRdb re-called the 5' RACE reads and lists each CDR3 protein once. This repertoire includes approximately 150,000 distinct CDR3 sequences. The specimen sequenced was blood T cells: a sorted CD56 or NKG2C T cell subset, CD4+ or CD8+ T cells, or bulk PBMC T cells (not recorded which). The source is a woman aged 18 to 75 in good health. The CDR3 runs from the conserved cysteine through the conserved F or W. Each record gives: V gene, J gene, CDR3 protein.

>TRBV4-1|TRBJ2-1
CASSHSAGANYNEQFF
>TRBV24-1|TRBJ1-1
CATLGQGSLNTEAFF
>TRBV12-3/TRBV12-4|TRBJ2-7
CASSFGRRLPEQYF
>TRBV4-1|TRBJ2-3
CASSQGEGLRGGPPDTQYF
>TRBV2|TRBJ2-3
CASSLRAGADTQYF
>TRBV5-4|TRBJ1-1
CASSKGQGNTEAFF
>TRBV2|TRBJ2-5
CASSEASGGAGSQYF
>TRBV7-2|TRBJ2-1
CASSSPTWGLNYNEQFF
>TRBV5-1|TRBJ2-7
CASSSALAGVPREQYF
>TRBV10-3|TRBJ1-3
CAIMGSSGNTIYF
>TRBV7-9|TRBJ1-4
CASSYGNNEKLFF
>TRBV9|TRBJ2-2
CASSHGQASSGTGELFF
>TRBV6-5|TRBJ1-6
CASSYVQGARSPLHF
>TRBV7-2|TRBJ2-7
CASSLGAGSSYEQYF
>TRBV5-1|TRBJ1-6
CASSLQGTDNSPLHF
>TRBV28|TRBJ2-7
CASSLSGKEYF
>TRBV18|TRBJ1-1
CASSPQPGQYTEAFF
>TRBV3-1|TRBJ2-7
CASSQVSGVEQYF
>TRBV9|TRBJ2-5
CASSPMSGGAGETQYF
>TRBV5-1|TRBJ2-1
CASSSGRLSVDNEQFF
>TRBV5-1|TRBJ2-6
CASSLQLSGANVLTF
>TRBV29-1|TRBJ2-3
CSSAAPDRGPDTQYF
>TRBV3-1|TRBJ2-7
CASTQATGSYEQYF
>TRBV9|TRBJ2-1
CASSLDRGPQFF
>TRBV20-1|TRBJ2-1
CSARLRGTTYNEQFF
>TRBV5-1|TRBJ1-4
CASSLETGANEKLFF
>TRBV20-1|TRBJ2-5
CSASPMDPQETQYF
>TRBV12-3/TRBV12-4|TRBJ1-3
CASILSSGNTIYF
>TRBV7-9|TRBJ1-6
CASSLYSSYNSPLHF
>TRBV7-2|TRBJ2-1
CASSLLAFAGEQFF
>TRBV3-1|TRBJ2-2
CASSPYRATGELFF
>TRBV20-1|TRBJ1-6
CSARDEVGFGYNSPLHF
>TRBV18|TRBJ1-6
CASSPLSGADSPLHF
>TRBV14|TRBJ1-5
CASSQEQGAQHF
>TRBV5-1|TRBJ1-2
CASSFGQFGDYTF
>TRBV12-3/TRBV12-4|TRBJ2-6
CASVLSGANVLTF
>TRBV5-1|TRBJ2-5
CASSLNQETQYF
>TRBV12-3/TRBV12-4|TRBJ1-5
CASSQTGDSNQPQHF
>TRBV20-1|TRBJ2-3
CSADSPPSTQYF
>TRBV20-1|TRBJ2-1
CSARDDGLAGVDEQFF
>TRBV6-1|TRBJ1-6
CASSVQKGSPLHF
>TRBV2|TRBJ2-7
CASTGAPGQRNPYEQYF
>TRBV5-1|TRBJ2-2
CASSSKTKRERAGELFF
>TRBV12-3/TRBV12-4|TRBJ1-3
CASSFGDTGGTIYF
>TRBV27|TRBJ2-7
CASSSSQGPSTGQYF
>TRBV9|TRBJ2-2
CASTHRGGLAGELFF
>TRBV6-1|TRBJ2-3
CASSDRAEGADTQYF
>TRBV3-1|TRBJ1-1
CASSSGTEAFF
>TRBV12-3/TRBV12-4|TRBJ2-5
CASTTGGGPLETQYF
>TRBV18|TRBJ1-1
CASSPIGVGLGTEAFF
>TRBV7-3|TRBJ2-3
CATRLAGHETDTQYF
>TRBV20-1|TRBJ2-1
CSARGREFYNEQFF
>TRBV20-1|TRBJ2-5
CSARDSTFGKETQYF
>TRBV12-3/TRBV12-4|TRBJ1-1
CASIPTGGGGAFF
>TRBV29-1|TRBJ2-1
CSVEPGRRSGYNEQFF
>TRBV5-1|TRBJ2-1
CASKKSSGSFYNEQFF
>TRBV7-8|TRBJ2-7
CASSLETAIAYEQYF
>TRBV7-3|TRBJ2-3
CASSRTSGRVDTQYF
>TRBV4-1|TRBJ1-2
CASSQAGYYGYTF
>TRBV5-1|TRBJ2-7
CASSLSDRAGNEQYF